Listed here are 15 T cell receptor beta chains from one sample, sequenced in a study of cytomegalovirus exposure and HLA in healthy donors. Primers: 60 Vbeta forward and 13 Jbeta reverse. Produced via immunoSEQ multiplex PCR; TCRdb's table is partial and in-frame only. The data hold roughly 150,000 clones, with approximately 81% observed a single time. The sequencing sample was made of PBMCs. Receptor source: a boy aged 2 to 10 in good health and CMV-seronegative.

In its sample, this clone was seen once. The rearrangement uses TRBV7-9 and TRBJ2-1, with 9 bases aligning to TRBD2. The CDR3 is 16 amino acids. V lost 4 bases to trimming and J lost 4 bases; unmatched junction nucleotides: 8. Germline V gene lookup returns CDR1 SEHNR and CDR2 FQNEAQ (reference sequence). Here the CDR3 reads CASSSWISGGYNEQFF. The CDR3 coding sequence is TGTGCCAGCAGCTCGTGGATTAGCGGGGGTTACAATGAGCAGTTCTTC.

The rearrangement uses TRBV4-1 and TRBJ2-1; the D is unclear. Between the trimmed V and J ends, which lost 4 bases and 6 bases, there was a span of 4 bases. CDR3 length: 11 amino acids. Germline V gives CDR1 MGHRA, CDR2 YSYEKL. The CDR3 nucleotides are TGCGCCAGCAGCCGAGGCAATGAGCAGTTCTTC. Translating gives CASSRGNEQFF.

The chain joins TRBV5-4 to TRBJ2-1; 8 bases align to TRBD1. The CDR3 is 14 residues long. Germline V lookup: CDR1 SGHNT, CDR2 YYREEE (reference sequence). V lost 4 bases, J lost 4 bases, and 4 bases stayed unmatched. CDR3 residues: CASSNRDRYNEQFF. The CDR3 DNA reads as TGTGCCAGCAGCAACCGGGACAGGTACAATGAGCAGTTCTTC.

The V gene is TRBV4-1, the J gene TRBJ1-1; possibly TRBD1 for D (5 bases). Germline CDR1 MGHRA, CDR2 YSYEKL. With 6 bases removed from V and 2 bases from J, the gap between germline ends came to 13 bases. The CDR3 runs to 14 residues. CDR3 residues: CASRKVGGNTEAFF. Here the CDR3 DNA reads TGCGCCAGCAGAAAGGTGGGGGGTAACACTGAAGCTTTCTTT.

This clone was counted a single time. This chain links TRBV5-1 with TRBJ1-4; D remains ambiguous. This CDR3 has 16 amino acids. V was cut by 0 bases and J by 2 bases, with 11 bases left in between. Germline values: CDR1 SGHRS, CDR2 YFSETQ. CDR3 coding DNA: TGCGCCAGCAGCTTGGGCGTTCCGAGCACTAATGAAAAACTGTTTTTT. Its translation is CASSLGVPSTNEKLFF. The variable domain in full, completed from reference TRBV5-1 and TRBJ1-4, reads KAGVTQTPRYLIKTRGQQVTLSCSPISGHRSVSWYQQTPGQGLQFLFEYFSETQRNKGNFPGRFSGRQFSNSRSEMNVSTLELGDSALYLCASSLGVPSTNEKLFFGSGTQLSVL.

Only one count was recorded for this clone. The rearrangement uses TRBV19 and TRBJ1-1, with D perhaps matching TRBD1 (5 bases). Germline CDR1 LNHDA, CDR2 SQIVND (reference sequence). Trimming took off 6 bases at V and 3 bases at J, with 14 bases between the two ends. There are 14 residues in the CDR3. CDR3 nucleotide sequence: TGTGCCAGTAGCTCAGGGATGGAGCACACTGAAGCTTTCTTT. Amino acids: CASSSGMEHTEAFF.

V is TRBV30 and J is TRBJ2-3; 10 positions agree with TRBD1. Germline CDR1 reads GTSNPN; CDR2 reads SVGIG (reference sequence). The CDR3 totals 15 residues. The V gene end was trimmed by 1 base and the J gene end by 4 bases; junction bases not matched to a gene: 5. CDR3 region: CAWSGGTGDPDTQYF. The CDR3 region has the DNA TGTGCCTGGAGTGGCGGGACAGGGGACCCAGATACGCAGTATTTT. The full variable domain, completed using reference TRBV30 and TRBJ2-3, is SQTIHQWPATLVQPVGSPLSLECTVEGTSNPNLYWYRQAAGRGLQLLFYSVGIGQISSEVPQNLSASRPQDRQFILSSKKLLLSDSGFYLCAWSGGTGDPDTQYFGPGTRLTVL.

This chain links TRBV28 with TRBJ2-7, with D hard to call. Trimming took 4 bases from V and 4 from J, leaving 17 bases between them. This CDR3 contains 15 residues. The V gene's germline CDR1 is MDHEN and CDR2 SYDVKM. The CDR3 sequence: CASSSYGRTAYEQYF. The CDR3, as DNA: TGTGCCAGCAGTTCGTACGGCCGTACAGCATACGAGCAGTACTTC.

In this sample, this clone turned up a few times. This specimen includes other DNA sequences encoding the same CDR3. As DNA, the CDR3 is TGTGCCAGCAGTCTGACAGGGGTTGAGTATTTT. Translating it yields CASSLTGVEYF. This chain links TRBV28 with TRBJ2-3; the match to TRBD1 covers 8 bases. V shed 5 bases, J shed 13 bases, and the junction held 5 bases outside the gene matches. The CDR3 loop spans 11 amino acids. The germline gives CDR1 MDHEN, CDR2 SYDVKM.

The V gene is TRBV6-5, the J gene TRBJ1-4, with 9 positions matching TRBD1. The CDR3 extends over 15 amino acids. Germline V gene data show CDR1 as MNHEY and CDR2 as SVGAGI. After removal of 6 bases from V and 5 bases from J, the junction contained 7 bases not matched to a gene. Here the CDR3 reads CASRSPGQGNEKLFF. The CDR3 nucleotides read TGTGCCAGCAGATCACCCGGACAGGGGAATGAAAAACTGTTTTTT.

This clone has only a few counts. The chain uses TRBV6-6 and TRBJ2-7, with 8 bases aligning to TRBD1. The CDR3 spans 15 residues. CDR1 is MNHNY and CDR2 is SVGAGI in the germline V gene (reference sequence). Germline trimming cut 6 bases from V and 0 bases from J; bases unmatched to any gene: 7. In DNA form, the CDR3 reads TGTGCCAGCAGGGCCGGGACAGGTAGCTCCTACGAGCAGTACGTC. Translated: CASRAGTGSSYEQYV.

The rearrangement links TRBV28 to TRBJ2-3, with 10 bases aligning to TRBD2. The germline V gene encodes CDR1 MDHEN and CDR2 SYDVKM. CDR3 size: 13 residues. The junction had 4 bases not matched to a gene; V was cut back by 7 bases and J by 6 bases. In DNA form, the CDR3 reads TGTGCCAGCACTAGCGGGAGTTATGATACGCAGTATTTT. It translates to CASTSGSYDTQYF.

The J gene is TRBJ2-7, the V gene TRBV28; D gene unclear. The CDR3 is made up of 15 amino acids. Between the trimmed V and J ends, which lost 6 bases and 3 bases, there was a span of 18 bases. CDR1 is MDHEN, CDR2 SYDVKM, per germline. CDR3 region: CASSRTAPPRYEQYF. The DNA of the CDR3 is TGTGCCAGCAGCCGTACAGCCCCACCGCGCTACGAGCAGTACTTC.

The chain combines TRBV6-1 with TRBJ1-2, with D possibly TRBD1 on 5 matching bases. Germline V gives CDR1 MNHNS, CDR2 SASEGT. This CDR3 has 12 residues. Trimming shortened V by 1 base and J by 7 bases, and 7 bases separated the two germline ends. The CDR3 protein is CASSEDGGGYTF. The CDR3 region has the DNA TGTGCCAGCAGTGAAGACGGGGGTGGCTACACCTTC.

Comment on this clone: Germline is not matched at one junction end, which may reflect a read error. CDR3 sequence (DNA): TGTGCCAGCGGATCTAGCGGGAGCTACGAGCAGTACTTT. This translates into CASGSSGSYEQYF. The chain couples TRBV11-2 to TRBJ2-7, with 10 bases matching TRBD2. The CDR3 spans 13 residues. Germline V CDR1 and CDR2: SGHAT, FQNNGV.